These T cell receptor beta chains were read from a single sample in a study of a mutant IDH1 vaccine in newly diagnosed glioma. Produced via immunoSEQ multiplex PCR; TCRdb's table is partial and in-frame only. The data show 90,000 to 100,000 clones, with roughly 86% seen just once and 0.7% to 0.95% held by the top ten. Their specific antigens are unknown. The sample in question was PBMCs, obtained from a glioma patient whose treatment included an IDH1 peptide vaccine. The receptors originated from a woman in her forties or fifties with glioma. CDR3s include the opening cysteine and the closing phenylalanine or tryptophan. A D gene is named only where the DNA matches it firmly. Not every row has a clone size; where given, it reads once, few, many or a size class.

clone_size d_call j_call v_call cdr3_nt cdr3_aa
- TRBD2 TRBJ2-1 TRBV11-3 TGTGCCAGCAGCTTAAGGCCCGGGAGGGGCAATGAGCAGTTCTTC CASSLRPGRGNEQFF
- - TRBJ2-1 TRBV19 TGTGCCAGTATGAACACGGCGGAGGGGTACAATGAGCAGTTCTTC CASMNTAEGYNEQFF
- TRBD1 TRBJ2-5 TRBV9 TGTGCCAGCAGCGCCCAGGGGGTTTGGGACACAGAGACCCAGTACTTC CASSAQGVWDTETQYF
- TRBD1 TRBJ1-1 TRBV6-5 TGTGCCAGCAGTGGACAGGGGGCAAGCGAAGCTTTCTTT CASSGQGASEAFF
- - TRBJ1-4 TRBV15 TGTGCCACCAGCAGAGCCCTGTCTAATGAAAAACTGTTTTTT CATSRALSNEKLFF
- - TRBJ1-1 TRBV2 TGTGCCAGCAACGGGCCGTATGAAGCTTTCTTT CASNGPYEAFF
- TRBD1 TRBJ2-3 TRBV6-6 TGTGCCAGCAGTCTAGACAGGGCCACAGATACGCAGTATTTT CASSLDRATDTQYF
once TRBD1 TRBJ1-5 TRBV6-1 TGTGCCAGCAGTGAGCCCAGGGGGACCTATCAGCCCCAGCATTTT CASSEPRGTYQPQHF
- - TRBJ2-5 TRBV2 TGTGCCAGCAGTGAAGGGGGGACCCAGTACTTC CASSEGGTQYF
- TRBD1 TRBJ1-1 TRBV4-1 TGCGCCAGCAGTCAGGACAGGGAAGCTTTCTTT CASSQDREAFF
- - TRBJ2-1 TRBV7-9 TGTGCCAGCAGGTTAGGAGGTTTCAATGAGCAGTTCTTC CASRLGGFNEQFF